The 13 T cell receptor beta chains presented below share a single source sample, sequenced in a study of T cells in Graves' hyperthyroidism and ophthalmopathy. The investigators amplified TCR beta CDR3 regions from RNA transcripts. In the first-round RT-PCR of the TCR CDR3, the HTBI primer set was used. Each CDR3 protein is one row after TCRdb ran MiXCR on the multiplex PCR reads. The repertoire consists of about 360,000 distinct CDR3 sequences, with around 13% occurring once and the leading ten covering 9.2%. The sample taken for sequencing was blood. These receptors all stem from a young woman with Graves' hyperthyroidism.

This clonotype was detected ten times or more. The V call is TRBV6-1, the J call TRBJ2-2, with 13 bases fitting TRBD2. The CDR3 is made up of 13 amino acids. The germline V gene encodes CDR1 MNHNS and CDR2 SASEGT. Unmatched junction bases numbered 3, after V lost 10 bases and J lost 7 bases. The CDR3 nucleotides read TGTGCCATACTAGCGGGGGGGGGCGGGGAGCTGTTTTTT. This sequence encodes CAILAGGGGELFF.

This clonotype was seen repeatedly, ten times or more. The chain carries TRBV20-1 and TRBJ1-1; a weak D match, TRBD1 (6 bases). Germline assignment: CDR1 DFQATT and CDR2 SNEGSKA (reference sequence). Trimming took off 0 bases at V and 1 base at J, with 12 bases between the two ends. This CDR3 contains 15 residues. The chain's CDR3 is CSARDKDSPNTEAFF. CDR3 coding DNA: TGCAGTGCTAGAGATAAGGACAGCCCGAACACTGAAGCTTTCTTT.

This clonotype was seen at least ten times. The rearrangement uses TRBV6-4 and TRBJ2-2, with a weak D call TRBD2 (6 bases). The CDR3 is 15 amino acids. V was clipped by 4 bases and J by 3 bases, with 12 bases between them. Germline V gene sequence: CDR1 MRHNA, CDR2 SNTAGT. CDR3 region: CASSGSGTDTGELFF. The CDR3 DNA sequence: TGTGCCAGCAGTGGGTCCGGGACTGACACCGGGGAGCTGTTTTTT.

This clonotype occurred many times. The V gene is TRBV12-3 or TRBV12-4, the J gene TRBJ1-1; 7 bases match TRBD1. The J segment lost 3 bases and the V segment lost 5 bases, leaving 9 bases of the junction unmatched. This CDR3 contains 15 residues. CDR3 region: CASSPRQGLDTEAFF. The CDR3 DNA is TGTGCCAGCAGTCCACGACAGGGATTGGACACTGAAGCTTTCTTT.

The chain links TRBV3-1 to TRBJ2-1, with TRBD2 identical over 13 bases. The CDR3 totals 16 residues. The germline V gene has CDR1 LGHDT and CDR2 YNNKEL (reference sequence). Trimming cost V 4 bases and J 10 bases; bases outside gene matches: 10. CDR3 in DNA: TGTGCCAGCAGCCCAAGAACTAGCGGGGGGGCCGCCGAGCAGTTCTTC. Encoded protein: CASSPRTSGGAAEQFF.

This clonotype came up many times. The V and J genes are TRBV14 and TRBJ1-2; D possibly corresponds to TRBD1 (6 bases). Trimming took 3 bases from V and 0 from J, leaving 23 bases between them. The CDR3 totals 19 residues. CDR1 is SGHDN and CDR2 is FVKESK in the germline V gene. DNA of the CDR3: TGTGCCAGCAGCCATTCTCCCCCCCGGACAGCACTCACTAACTATGGCTACACCTTC. It yields the protein CASSHSPPRTALTNYGYTF.

Concerning this clonotype itself: This may come from a read error, since a much larger clone is one base off. The V gene is TRBV6-4, the J gene TRBJ1-1; no clear D gene. The CDR3 runs 14 residues. CDR1 is MRHNA and CDR2 is SNTAGT in the germline V gene. The CDR3 DNA follows: TGTGCCAACAGTGAAGCGGCCAGGCGCACTGAAGCTTTCTTT. Translation: CANSEAARRTEAFF.

This chain joins TRBV30 and TRBJ1-4; no clear D. Trimming stripped 5 bases from V and 8 bases from J, with 18 bases between. The CDR3 sequence is 14 residues long. CDR1 and CDR2 (germline): GTSNPN, SVGIG (reference sequence). The CDR3 loop reads CAWAVPGLGEKLFF. Written as DNA, the CDR3 is TGTGCCTGGGCGGTTCCGGGGTTAGGGGAAAAACTGTTTTTT.

This clonotype was seen more than once but under ten times. The V gene is TRBV10-3, the J gene TRBJ2-1; TRBD1 might be the D (5 bases). CDR1 and CDR2 (germline): ENHRY, SYGVKD. This CDR3 is 15 amino acids long. V was clipped by 0 bases and J by 9 bases, with 15 bases between them. Here the CDR3 reads CAISESQGGRGEQFF. In nucleotides, the CDR3 is TGTGCCATCAGTGAGTCGCAGGGCGGTAGGGGTGAGCAGTTCTTC.

This clonotype was counted at least ten times. V is TRBV7-9 and J is TRBJ2-7; D gene unclear. The germline gives CDR1 SEHNR, CDR2 FQNEAQ (reference sequence). V dropped 4 bases and J dropped 1 base, with 11 bases sitting between them. The CDR3 extends over 14 amino acids. The CDR3, as DNA: TGTGCCAGCAGCTCAAGTCAGGAGTCCTACGAGCAGTACTTC. Its protein product is CASSSSQESYEQYF.

This clonotype has just a few counts. The chain couples TRBV28 to TRBJ2-3; TRBD2 aligns across 12 bases. Germline trimming cut 5 bases from V and 2 bases from J; bases unmatched to any gene: 11. The germline gives CDR1 MDHEN, CDR2 SYDVKM. This CDR3 has 18 amino acids. The chain's CDR3 is CASSLQFGTSGHTDTQYF. The CDR3 bases are TGTGCCAGCAGTCTGCAGTTTGGGACTAGCGGGCACACAGATACGCAGTATTTT.

The J gene is TRBJ2-7, the V gene TRBV29-1; TRBD1 is a possible D gene (6 bases). V was cut by 1 base and J by 0 bases, with 10 bases left in between. CDR1 is SQVTM and CDR2 is ANQGSEA in the germline V gene. CDR3 length: 14 residues. CDR3 residues: CSVEVSGHSYEQYF. The DNA for the CDR3 is TGCAGCGTTGAAGTCTCGGGACACTCCTACGAGCAGTACTTC.

This clonotype was detected a few times. CDR3 DNA sequence: TGCAGTGCCAGACAATCAGGTCCTGGGGCCAACGTCCTGACTTTC. It encodes CSARQSGPGANVLTF. This rearrangement joins TRBV20-1 to TRBJ2-6, with D unresolved. The V gene lost 6 bases and the J gene lost 2 bases, with 14 bases spanning the gap. The V gene's germline CDR1 is DFQATT and CDR2 SNEGSKA (reference sequence). This CDR3 comprises 15 residues.